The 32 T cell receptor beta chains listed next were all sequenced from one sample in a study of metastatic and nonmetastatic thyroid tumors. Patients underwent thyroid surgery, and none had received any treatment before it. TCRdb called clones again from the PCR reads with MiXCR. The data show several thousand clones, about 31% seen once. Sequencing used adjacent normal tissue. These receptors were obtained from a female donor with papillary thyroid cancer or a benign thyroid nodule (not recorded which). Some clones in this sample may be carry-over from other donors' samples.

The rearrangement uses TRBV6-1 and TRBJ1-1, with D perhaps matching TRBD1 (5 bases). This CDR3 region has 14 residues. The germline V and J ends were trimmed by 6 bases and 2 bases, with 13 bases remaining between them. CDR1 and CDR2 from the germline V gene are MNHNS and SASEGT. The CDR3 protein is CASSHSQANTEAFF. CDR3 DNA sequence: TGTGCCAGCAGCCACTCACAGGCTAACACTGAAGCTTTCTTT.

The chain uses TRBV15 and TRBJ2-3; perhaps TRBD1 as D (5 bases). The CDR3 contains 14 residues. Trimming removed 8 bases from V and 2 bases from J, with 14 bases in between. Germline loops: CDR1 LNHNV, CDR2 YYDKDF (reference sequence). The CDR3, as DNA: TGTGCCACCGGTTCCGACAGTAACACAGATACGCAGTATTTT. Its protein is CATGSDSNTDTQYF. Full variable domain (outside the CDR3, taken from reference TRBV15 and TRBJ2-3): DAMVIQNPRYQVTQFGKPVTLSCSQTLNHNVMYWYQQKSSQAPKLLFHYYDKDFNNEADTPDNFQSRRPNTSFCFLDIRSPGLGDTAMYLCATGSDSNTDTQYFGPGTRLTVL.

CDR3 DNA sequence: TGTGTCGGCAGATCAGGGGGCTTTAGCCCAACGCAGTATTTT. Translating gives CVGRSGGFSPTQYF. The rearrangement links TRBV7-2 to TRBJ2-3, with 8 nucleotides matching TRBD1. The CDR3 runs 14 residues. CDR1 and CDR2 from the germline V gene are SGHTA and FQGNSA.

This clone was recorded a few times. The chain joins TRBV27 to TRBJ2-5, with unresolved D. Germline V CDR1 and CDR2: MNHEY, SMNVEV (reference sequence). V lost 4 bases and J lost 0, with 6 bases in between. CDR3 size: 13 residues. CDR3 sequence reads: CASSSRYQETQYF. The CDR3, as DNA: TGTGCCAGCAGTTCCCGGTACCAAGAGACCCAGTACTTC.

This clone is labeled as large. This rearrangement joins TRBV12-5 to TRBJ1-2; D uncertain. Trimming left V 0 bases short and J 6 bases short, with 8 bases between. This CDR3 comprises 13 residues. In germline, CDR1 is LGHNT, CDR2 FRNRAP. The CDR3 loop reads CASGLVPSDGYTF. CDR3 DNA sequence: TGTGCTAGTGGTTTGGTCCCGAGCGATGGCTACACCTTC. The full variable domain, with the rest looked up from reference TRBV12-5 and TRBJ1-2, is DARVTQTPRHKVTEMGQEVTMRCQPILGHNTVFWYRQTMMQGLELLAYFRNRAPLDDSGMPKDRFSAEMPDATLATLKIQPSEPRDSAVYFCASGLVPSDGYTFGSGTRLTVV.

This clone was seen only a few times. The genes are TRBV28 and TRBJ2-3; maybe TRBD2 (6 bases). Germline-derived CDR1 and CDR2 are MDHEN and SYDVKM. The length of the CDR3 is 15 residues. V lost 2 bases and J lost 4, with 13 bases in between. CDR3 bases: TGTGCCAGCAGTTTAGCGGGACGGGACGCAGATACGCAGTATTTT. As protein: CASSLAGRDADTQYF.

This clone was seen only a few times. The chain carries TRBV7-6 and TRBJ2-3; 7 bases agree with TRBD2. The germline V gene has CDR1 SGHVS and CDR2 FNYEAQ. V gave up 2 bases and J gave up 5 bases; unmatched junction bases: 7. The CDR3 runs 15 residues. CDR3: CASSLSTAGVDTQYF. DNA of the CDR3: TGTGCCAGCAGCTTAAGTACGGCGGGAGTAGATACGCAGTATTTT.

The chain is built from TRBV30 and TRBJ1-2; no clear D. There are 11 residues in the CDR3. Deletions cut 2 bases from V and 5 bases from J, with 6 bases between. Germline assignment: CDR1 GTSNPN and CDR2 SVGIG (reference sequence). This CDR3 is CAWSLNYGYTF. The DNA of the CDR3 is TGTGCCTGGAGTCTAAATTATGGCTACACCTTC.

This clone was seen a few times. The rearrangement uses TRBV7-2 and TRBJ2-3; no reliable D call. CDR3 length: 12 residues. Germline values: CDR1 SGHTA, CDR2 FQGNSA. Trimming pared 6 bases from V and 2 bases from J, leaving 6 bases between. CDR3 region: CASRQNTDTQYF. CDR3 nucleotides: TGTGCCAGCAGGCAAAACACAGATACGCAGTATTTT.

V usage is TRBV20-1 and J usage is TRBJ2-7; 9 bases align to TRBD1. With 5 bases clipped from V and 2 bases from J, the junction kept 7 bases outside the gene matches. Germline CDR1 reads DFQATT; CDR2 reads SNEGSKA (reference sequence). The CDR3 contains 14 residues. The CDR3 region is CSASGQGETYEQYF. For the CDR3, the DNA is TGCAGTGCTTCGGGACAGGGAGAGACCTACGAGCAGTACTTC.

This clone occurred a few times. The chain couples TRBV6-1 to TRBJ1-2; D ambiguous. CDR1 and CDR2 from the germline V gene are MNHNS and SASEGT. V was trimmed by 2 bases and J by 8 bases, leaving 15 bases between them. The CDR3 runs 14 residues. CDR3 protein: CASSEIGRTAGYTF. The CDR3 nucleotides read TGTGCCAGCAGTGAAATCGGACGAACCGCGGGCTACACCTTC.

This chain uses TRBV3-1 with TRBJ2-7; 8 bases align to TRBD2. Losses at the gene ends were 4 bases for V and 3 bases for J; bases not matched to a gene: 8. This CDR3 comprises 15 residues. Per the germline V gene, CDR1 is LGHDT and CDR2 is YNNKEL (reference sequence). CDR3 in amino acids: CASSPVGGRHYEQYF. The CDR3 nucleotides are TGTGCCAGCAGCCCGGTCGGCGGGAGGCACTACGAGCAGTACTTC.

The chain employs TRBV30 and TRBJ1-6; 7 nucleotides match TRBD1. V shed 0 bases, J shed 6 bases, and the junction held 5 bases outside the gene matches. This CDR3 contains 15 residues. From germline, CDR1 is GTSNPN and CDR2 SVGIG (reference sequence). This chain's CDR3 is CAWSVRDRANSPLHF. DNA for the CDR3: TGTGCCTGGAGTGTCCGAGACAGGGCTAATTCACCCCTCCACTTT. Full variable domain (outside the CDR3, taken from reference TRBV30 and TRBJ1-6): SQTIHQWPATLVQPVGSPLSLECTVEGTSNPNLYWYRQAAGRGLQLLFYSVGIGQISSEVPQNLSASRPQDRQFILSSKKLLLSDSGFYLCAWSVRDRANSPLHFGNGTRLTVT.

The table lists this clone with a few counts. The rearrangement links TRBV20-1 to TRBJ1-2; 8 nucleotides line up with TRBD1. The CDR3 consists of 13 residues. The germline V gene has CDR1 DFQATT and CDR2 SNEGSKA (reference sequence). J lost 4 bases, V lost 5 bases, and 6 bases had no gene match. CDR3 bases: TGCAGTGCTGTCCCGGGACAGGTCTATGGCTACACCTTC. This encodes CSAVPGQVYGYTF.

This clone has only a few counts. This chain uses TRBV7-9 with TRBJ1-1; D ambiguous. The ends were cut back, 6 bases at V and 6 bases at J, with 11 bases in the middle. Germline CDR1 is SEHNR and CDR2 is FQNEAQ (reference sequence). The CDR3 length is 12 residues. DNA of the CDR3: TGTGCCAGCAGTGAGGCCATGGCTGAAGCTTTCTTT. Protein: CASSEAMAEAFF.

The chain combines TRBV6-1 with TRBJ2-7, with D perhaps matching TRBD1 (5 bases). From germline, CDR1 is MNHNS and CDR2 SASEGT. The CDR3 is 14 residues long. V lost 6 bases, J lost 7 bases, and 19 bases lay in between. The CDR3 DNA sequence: TGTGCCAGCAGCCCGCCGGACACGAGTGGGGAGCAGTACTTC. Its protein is CASSPPDTSGEQYF.

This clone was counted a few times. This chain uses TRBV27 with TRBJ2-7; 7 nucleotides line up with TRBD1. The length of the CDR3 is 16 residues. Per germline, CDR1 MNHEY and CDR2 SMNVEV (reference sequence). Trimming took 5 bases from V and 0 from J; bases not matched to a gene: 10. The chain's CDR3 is CASSVQGILSSYEQYF. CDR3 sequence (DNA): TGTGCCAGCAGTGTACAGGGGATCCTCAGCTCCTACGAGCAGTACTTC.

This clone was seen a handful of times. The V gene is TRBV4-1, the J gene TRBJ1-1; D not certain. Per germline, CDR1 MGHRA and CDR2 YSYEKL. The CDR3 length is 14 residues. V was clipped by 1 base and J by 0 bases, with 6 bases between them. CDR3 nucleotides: TGCGCCAGCAGCCAAGCGGGGATGAACACTGAAGCTTTCTTT. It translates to CASSQAGMNTEAFF.

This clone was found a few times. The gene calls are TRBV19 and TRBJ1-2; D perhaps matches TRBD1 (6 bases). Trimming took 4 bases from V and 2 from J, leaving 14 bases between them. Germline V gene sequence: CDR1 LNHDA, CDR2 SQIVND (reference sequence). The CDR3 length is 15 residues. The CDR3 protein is CASSKVRQENYGYTF. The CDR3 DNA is TGTGCCAGTAGTAAAGTTAGACAGGAGAACTATGGCTACACCTTC.

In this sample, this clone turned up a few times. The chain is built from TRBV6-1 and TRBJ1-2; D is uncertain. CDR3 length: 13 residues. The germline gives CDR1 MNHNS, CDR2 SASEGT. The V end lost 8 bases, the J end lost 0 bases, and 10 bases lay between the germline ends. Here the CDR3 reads CASAPGTNYGYTF. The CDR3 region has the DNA TGTGCCAGCGCCCCCGGGACTAACTATGGCTACACCTTC.

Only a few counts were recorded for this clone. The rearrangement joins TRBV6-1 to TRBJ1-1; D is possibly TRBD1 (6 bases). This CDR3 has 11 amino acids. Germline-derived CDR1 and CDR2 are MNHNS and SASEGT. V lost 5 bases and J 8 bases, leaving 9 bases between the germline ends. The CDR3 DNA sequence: TGTGCCAGCAGTAGGGACAACGAAGCTTTCTTT. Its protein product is CASSRDNEAFF.

The CDR3, as DNA: TGTGCCAGCAGGCCCACCTCACGTGGAGGACCTGCCGTTGAAGCTTTCTTT. Amino acids: CASRPTSRGGPAVEAFF. This rearrangement joins TRBV6-1 to TRBJ1-1, with D hard to call. The CDR3 is 17 residues long. The germline V gene has CDR1 MNHNS and CDR2 SASEGT. V shed 6 bases and J shed 7 bases, with 27 bases lying between them.

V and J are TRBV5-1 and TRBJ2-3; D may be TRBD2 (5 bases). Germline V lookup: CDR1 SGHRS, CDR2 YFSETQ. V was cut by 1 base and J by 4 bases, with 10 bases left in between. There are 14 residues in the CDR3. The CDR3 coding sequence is TGCGCCAGCAGCTTGTTTGAGGGATCAGATACGCAGTATTTT. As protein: CASSLFEGSDTQYF.

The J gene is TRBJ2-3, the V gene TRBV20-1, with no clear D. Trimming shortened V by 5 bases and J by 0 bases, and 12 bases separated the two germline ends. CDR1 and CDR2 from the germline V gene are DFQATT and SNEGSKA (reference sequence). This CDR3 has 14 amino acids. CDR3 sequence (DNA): TGCAGTGCTCTGACGGACCCTAGCACAGATACGCAGTATTTT. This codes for CSALTDPSTDTQYF.

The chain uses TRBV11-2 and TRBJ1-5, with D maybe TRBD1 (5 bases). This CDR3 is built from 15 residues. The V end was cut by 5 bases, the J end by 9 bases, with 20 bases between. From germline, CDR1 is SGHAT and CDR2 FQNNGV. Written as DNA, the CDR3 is TGTGCCAGCAGCCCGGGACCGTCAGAATCAGGGCCCCAGCATTTT. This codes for CASSPGPSESGPQHF.

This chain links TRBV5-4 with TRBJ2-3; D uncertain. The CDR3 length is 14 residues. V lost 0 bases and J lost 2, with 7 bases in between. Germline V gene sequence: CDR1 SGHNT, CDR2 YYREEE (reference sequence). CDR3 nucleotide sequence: TGTGCCAGCAGCTTGGGACAAGACACAGATACGCAGTATTTT. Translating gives CASSLGQDTDTQYF. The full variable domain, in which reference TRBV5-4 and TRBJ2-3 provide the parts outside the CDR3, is ETGVTQSPTHLIKTRGQQVTLRCSSQSGHNTVSWYQQALGQGPQFIFQYYREEENGRGNFPPRFSGLQFPNYSSELNVNALELDDSALYLCASSLGQDTDTQYFGPGTRLTVL.

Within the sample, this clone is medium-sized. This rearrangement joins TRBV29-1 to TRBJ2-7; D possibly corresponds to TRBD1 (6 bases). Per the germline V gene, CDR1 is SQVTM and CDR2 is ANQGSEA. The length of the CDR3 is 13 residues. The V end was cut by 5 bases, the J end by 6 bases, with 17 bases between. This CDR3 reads CSVLSRGGFEQYF. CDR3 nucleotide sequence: TGCAGCGTTCTCTCCAGGGGTGGTTTCGAGCAGTACTTC.

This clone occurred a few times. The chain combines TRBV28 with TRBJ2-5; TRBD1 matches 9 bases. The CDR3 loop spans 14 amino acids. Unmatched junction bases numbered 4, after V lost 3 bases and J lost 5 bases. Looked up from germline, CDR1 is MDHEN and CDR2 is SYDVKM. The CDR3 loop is CASSLVGQGETQYF. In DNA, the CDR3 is TGTGCCAGCAGTTTGGTTGGACAGGGGGAGACCCAGTACTTC.

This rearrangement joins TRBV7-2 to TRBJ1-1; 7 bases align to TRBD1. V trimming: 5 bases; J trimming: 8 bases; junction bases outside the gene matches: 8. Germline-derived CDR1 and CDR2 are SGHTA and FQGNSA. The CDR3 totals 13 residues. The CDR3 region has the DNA TGTGCCAGCAGCGTACAGGGGTCCCCCGAAGCTTTCTTT. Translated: CASSVQGSPEAFF. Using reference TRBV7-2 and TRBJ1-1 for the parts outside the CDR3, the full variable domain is GAGVSQSPSNKVTEKGKDVELRCDPISGHTALYWYRQSLGQGLEFLIYFQGNSAPDKSGLPSDRFSAERTGGSVSTLTIQRTQQEDSAVYLCASSVQGSPEAFFGQGTRLTVV.

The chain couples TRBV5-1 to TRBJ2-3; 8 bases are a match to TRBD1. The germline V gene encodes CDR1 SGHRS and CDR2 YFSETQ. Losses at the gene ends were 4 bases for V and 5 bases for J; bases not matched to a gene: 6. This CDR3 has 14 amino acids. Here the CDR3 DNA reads TGCGCCAGCAGCGGTCAGGGGGCCGGAGATACGCAGTATTTT. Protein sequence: CASSGQGAGDTQYF.

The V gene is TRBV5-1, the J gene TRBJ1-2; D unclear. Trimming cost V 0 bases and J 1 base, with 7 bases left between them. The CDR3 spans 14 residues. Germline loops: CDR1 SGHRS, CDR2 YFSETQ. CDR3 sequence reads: CASSLEGFNYGYTF. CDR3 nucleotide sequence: TGCGCCAGCAGCTTGGAAGGGTTTAACTATGGCTACACCTTC.

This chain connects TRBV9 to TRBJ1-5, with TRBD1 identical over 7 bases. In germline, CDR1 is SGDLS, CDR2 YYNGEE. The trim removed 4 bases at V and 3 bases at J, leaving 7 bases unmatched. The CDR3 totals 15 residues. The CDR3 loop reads CASSPRGNFNQPQHF. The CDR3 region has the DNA TGTGCCAGCAGCCCCAGGGGGAACTTCAATCAGCCCCAGCATTTT.